This T cell receptor (beta chain) was observed in a study of a mutant IDH1 vaccine in newly diagnosed glioma. Across the study: Earlier care involved radiotherapy, temozolomide, or both, and the majority received both.

Study results and caveats: A vaccine-induced immune response developed in roughly 93% of the patients.

A remark on this clone: Antigen unknown.

The time point denotes: week 11, during vaccination. Every vaccination contained 300 ug of the mutant IDH1 20-mer peptide and was paired with topical imiquimod. V lost 5 bases and J lost 6; bases outside the gene matches: 11. The CDR3 is 15 amino acids. The V gene's germline CDR1 is SNHLY and CDR2 FYNNEI. The assay was immunoSEQ multiplex PCR, and TCRdb's table has in-frame clones only and misses some. The sample has about 64,000 clones, approximately 84% seen once; the top ten hold more than 7.5%. This specimen was PBMCs, taken from a glioma patient whose treatment included an IDH1 peptide vaccine. The rearrangement joins TRBV2 to TRBJ2-3, with TRBD2 matching 7 bases. The sequence was obtained from a woman between 45 and 60 years old with glioma. The CDR3 nucleotides read TGTGCCAGCAGTTCTACCCGTATACTAGCGGATACGCAGTATTTT. It is translated as CASSSTRILADTQYF.